A single sample gave rise to the 20 T cell receptor beta chains below, sequenced in a study of T cell responses to AZD1222 COVID-19 vaccine. Sequencing was performed with immunoSEQ multiplex PCR; in TCRdb, only in-frame clones are kept and a portion is missing. The table records 90,000 to 150,000 clones, roughly 84% of them present only once. Sample: peripheral blood, taken on day 0 of AZD1222 vaccination. The receptor source for this set is an adult in good health.

This clone was found many times. The chain is built from TRBV6-2 or TRBV6-3 and TRBJ2-3; possible D gene TRBD2, 5 bases. This CDR3 region has 14 residues. Trimming left V 7 bases short and J 1 base short, with 12 bases between. Germline loops: CDR1 MNHEY, CDR2 SVGEGT. The CDR3 here is CASNPGWGTDTQYF. The CDR3 coding sequence is TGTGCCAGCAACCCGGGGTGGGGCACAGATACGCAGTATTTT.

In this sample, this clone turned up many times. The same CDR3 also results from other DNA sequences found in this sample. The V and J genes are TRBV4-3 and TRBJ2-7; D might be TRBD1 (5 bases). Per the germline V gene, CDR1 is LGHNA and CDR2 is YSLEER. This CDR3 region has 15 residues. The V and J ends lost 0 bases and 1 base respectively, with 10 bases between them. Written as DNA, the CDR3 is TGCGCCAGCAGCCAAGAAGGTACAGGATCCTACGAGCAGTACTTC. Translated: CASSQEGTGSYEQYF.

The chain is built from TRBV9 and TRBJ2-5; D is ambiguous. V gave up 3 bases and J gave up 2 bases, with 5 bases separating them. The germline CDR1 and CDR2 sequences are SGDLS and YYNGEE. The CDR3 consists of 12 residues. The CDR3 here is CASSAQQETQYF. The CDR3 nucleotides read TGTGCCAGCAGCGCCCAACAAGAGACCCAGTACTTC. Filled out from reference TRBV9 and TRBJ2-5, the complete variable domain reads DSGVTQTPKHLITATGQRVTLRCSPRSGDLSVYWYQQSLDQGLQFLIQYYNGEERAKGNILERFSAQQFPDLHSELNLSSLELGDSALYFCASSAQQETQYFGPGTRLLVL.

This clone was seen a handful of times. The chain links TRBV12-3 or TRBV12-4 to TRBJ2-3; D ambiguous. This CDR3 has 11 residues. The V gene lost 5 bases and the J gene lost 5 bases, with 5 bases spanning the gap. The CDR3 coding sequence is TGTGCCAGCAGTGGGGAAGATACGCAGTATTTT. Residues: CASSGEDTQYF.

The chain employs TRBV6-5 and TRBJ1-1; a possible D gene is TRBD1 (5 bases). Per germline, CDR1 MNHEY and CDR2 SVGAGI. CDR3 size: 14 residues. Trimming stripped 6 bases from V and 4 bases from J, with 15 bases between. The CDR3 protein is CASRNQAGGTEAFF. CDR3 in DNA: TGTGCCAGCAGAAACCAAGCCGGGGGCACTGAAGCTTTCTTT.

This clone has only one observation. The rearrangement links TRBV24-1 to TRBJ1-3; D unclear. The length of the CDR3 is 19 residues. From germline, CDR1 is KGHDR and CDR2 SFDVKD. The V end was cut by 4 bases, the J end by 0 bases, with 21 bases between. In DNA, the CDR3 is TGTGCCACCAGTGACCGAATCGGCCGCGGGCACAACTCTGGAAACACCATATATTTT. Translating it yields CATSDRIGRGHNSGNTIYF.

This chain links TRBV3-1 (or the pseudogene TRBV3-2) with TRBJ2-5, with no clear D. Germline CDR1 reads LGHDT; CDR2 reads YNNKEL (reference sequence). There are 13 residues in the CDR3. V lost 0 bases and J 6 bases, leaving 8 bases between the germline ends. DNA of the CDR3: TGTGCCAGCAGCCAAGAAGACTGGCAGACCCAGTACTTC. Its protein product is CASSQEDWQTQYF.

The rearrangement joins TRBV7-9 to TRBJ2-7; 9 nucleotides match TRBD1. The CDR3 length is 14 residues. The ends lost 5 bases at V and 2 bases at J; junction bases unmatched: 4. Germline CDR1 is SEHNR and CDR2 is FQNEAQ (reference sequence). CDR3 protein: CASSNGQGTYEQYF. The CDR3 DNA reads as TGTGCCAGCAGCAATGGACAGGGGACCTACGAGCAGTACTTC. Based on the CDR3 plus reference TRBV7-9 and TRBJ2-7, the full variable domain is DTGVSQNPRHKITKRGQNVTFRCDPISEHNRLYWYRQTLGQGPEFLTYFQNEAQLEKSRLLSDRFSAERPKGSFSTLEIQRTEQGDSAMYLCASSNGQGTYEQYFGPGTRLTVT.

The chain joins TRBV7-9 to TRBJ2-3; D is ambiguous. The V and J ends lost 3 bases and 4 bases respectively, with 2 bases between them. The CDR3 sequence is 11 residues long. The germline CDR1 and CDR2 sequences are SEHNR and FQNEAQ (reference sequence). The CDR3 nucleotides read TGTGCCAGCAGCTTCCCAGATACGCAGTATTTT. As protein: CASSFPDTQYF.

This clone has just a few counts. The chain uses TRBV9 and TRBJ1-6; D gene uncertain. There are 14 residues in the CDR3. The germline V gene has CDR1 SGDLS and CDR2 YYNGEE. Trimming left V 0 bases short and J 9 bases short, with 10 bases between. CDR3 DNA: TGTGCCAGCAGCGTAGAAGATTCTGGTTCACCCCTCCACTTT. Encoded protein: CASSVEDSGSPLHF.

The chain couples TRBV7-8 to TRBJ1-3; D gene ambiguous. The CDR3 has 15 amino acids. Trimming removed 5 bases from V and 3 bases from J, with 14 bases in between. Per germline, CDR1 SGHVS and CDR2 FQNEAQ. The DNA for the CDR3 is TGTGCCAGCAGCCAGCCCGGTTGGGGTGGAAACACCATATATTTT. This sequence encodes CASSQPGWGGNTIYF.

The chain joins TRBV19 to TRBJ2-7, with 9 bases identical to TRBD2. The CDR3 is 14 residues long. CDR1 is LNHDA and CDR2 is SQIVND in the germline V gene (reference sequence). The ends lost 5 bases at V and 6 bases at J; junction bases unmatched: 8. The CDR3 DNA reads TGTGCCAGTAGTGGCGCGGGGGGGAAGACCGAGCAGTACTTC. This codes for CASSGAGGKTEQYF. The whole variable domain, remainder taken from reference TRBV19 and TRBJ2-7, is DGGITQSPKYLFRKEGQNVTLSCEQNLNHDAMYWYRQDPGQGLRLIYYSQIVNDFQKGDIAEGYSVSREKKESFPLTVTSAQKNPTAFYLCASSGAGGKTEQYFGPGTRLTVT.

The rearrangement joins TRBV6-1 to TRBJ1-5; D is ambiguous. The CDR3 length is 13 residues. Trimming removed 7 bases from V and 3 bases from J, with 10 bases in between. Germline lookup yields CDR1 MNHNS and CDR2 SASEGT. This chain's CDR3 is CASTQQINQPQHF. CDR3 DNA: TGTGCCAGCACTCAGCAAATCAATCAGCCCCAGCATTTT.

This clone was seen only a few times. The chain links TRBV6-4 to TRBJ2-1, with D perhaps TRBD1 or TRBD2 (5 bases each). This CDR3 has 13 residues. Germline V gene data show CDR1 as MRHNA and CDR2 as SNTAGT. The germline V and J ends were trimmed by 6 bases and 4 bases, with 10 bases remaining between them. The CDR3 nucleotides are TGTGCCAGCAGCCCCGGGGCATACAATGAGCAGTTCTTC. Protein product: CASSPGAYNEQFF.

This clone was detected many times. The chain combines TRBV14 with TRBJ1-1, with 11 bases matching TRBD1. Germline V CDR1 and CDR2: SGHDN, FVKESK. V dropped 3 bases and J dropped 4; count of bases not matched to a gene: 4. The CDR3 is 15 residues long. CDR3 coding DNA: TGTGCCAGCAGCCATCCGGGGACAGGGGGCACTGAAGCTTTCTTT. Translating gives CASSHPGTGGTEAFF.

The chain has TRBV10-3 and TRBJ1-1, with D uncertain. The V end lost 5 bases, the J end lost 1 base, and 20 bases lay between the germline ends. The CDR3 covers 17 residues. From germline, CDR1 is ENHRY and CDR2 SYGVKD. CDR3 DNA: TGTGCCATCAGTCGCACAAAGGGTTCGGGAGGGAACACTGAAGCTTTCTTT. Its translation: CAISRTKGSGGNTEAFF.

The DNA for the CDR3 is TGTGCCAGCAGCGTATCGACAGGGACCACAGATACGCAGTATTTT. Translation: CASSVSTGTTDTQYF. The chain employs TRBV6-4 and TRBJ2-3; TRBD1 agrees at 7 bases. Germline CDR1 reads MRHNA; CDR2 reads SNTAGT. The CDR3 length is 15 residues. The trim removed 6 bases at V and 2 bases at J, leaving 8 bases unmatched.

The chain links TRBV6-5 to TRBJ2-7; D ambiguous. Trimming cost V 2 bases and J 5 bases, with 10 bases left between them. The germline gives CDR1 MNHEY, CDR2 SVGAGI. The CDR3 runs to 13 residues. CDR3 bases: TGTGCCAGCAGTTACAGCCCGATCCACGAGCAGTACTTC. It codes for CASSYSPIHEQYF.

The chain has TRBV7-2 and TRBJ1-3; TRBD1 is a possible D gene (6 bases). The CDR3 sequence is 16 residues long. CDR1 is SGHTA and CDR2 is FQGNSA in the germline V gene. Trimming pared 1 base from V and 3 bases from J, leaving 13 bases between. The CDR3 protein is CASSLGTGLGGNTIYF. CDR3 DNA sequence: TGTGCCAGCAGCTTAGGCACAGGGTTGGGTGGAAACACCATATATTTT.

The chain recombines TRBV5-6 with TRBJ2-2; weak D call: TRBD1 (6 bases). The germline V gene encodes CDR1 SGHDT and CDR2 YYEEEE. V was cut by 10 bases and J by 5 bases, with 18 bases left in between. The CDR3 has 14 amino acids. CDR3: CASQGGGRTGELFF. CDR3 nucleotides: TGTGCCTCACAGGGCGGAGGACGAACCGGGGAGCTGTTTTTT. Drawing the rest from reference TRBV5-6 and TRBJ2-2, the complete variable domain is DAGVTQSPTHLIKTRGQQVTLRCSPKSGHDTVSWYQQALGQGPQFIFQYYEEEERQRGNFPDRFSGHQFPNYSSELNVNALLLGDSALYLCASQGGGRTGELFFGEGSRLTVL.